The present TCR beta chain was sequenced within a study of shared clonotypes between healthy human individuals. Assay used: immunoSEQ multiplex PCR; TCRdb lists only in-frame clones, some missing. The sample holds about 2.5 million clones, less than 95% seen once. This clone was seen once. Into CD45RA+ naive and CD45RA-negative memory subsets, the CD4+ cells were split. The clonotype was recovered from a young man in good health. Some clones in this sample may be carry-over from other donors' samples. Input material: naive CD4+ T cells from PBMCs. Subset indicated: CD45RA+ positively selected.

In DNA form, the CDR3 reads TGTGCCAGCAGCCAATTCTCCCTGGGTGCCAACGTCCTGACTTTC. Translation: CASSQFSLGANVLTF. This chain joins TRBV4-2 and TRBJ2-6; D not certain. Trimming shortened V by 2 bases and J by 7 bases, and 12 bases separated the two germline ends. The germline V gene has CDR1 LGHNA and CDR2 YNFKEQ. The CDR3 consists of 15 residues.